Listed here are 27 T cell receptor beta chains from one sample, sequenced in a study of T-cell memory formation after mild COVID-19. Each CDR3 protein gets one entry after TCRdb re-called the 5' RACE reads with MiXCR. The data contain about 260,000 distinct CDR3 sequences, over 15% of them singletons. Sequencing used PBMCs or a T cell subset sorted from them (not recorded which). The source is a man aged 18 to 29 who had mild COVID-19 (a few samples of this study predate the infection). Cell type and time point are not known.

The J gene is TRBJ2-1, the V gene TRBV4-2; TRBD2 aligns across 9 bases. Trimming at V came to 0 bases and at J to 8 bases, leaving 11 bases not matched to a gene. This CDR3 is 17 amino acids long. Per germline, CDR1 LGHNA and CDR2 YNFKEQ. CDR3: CASSQDAAGGMGDEQFF. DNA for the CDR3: TGTGCCAGCAGCCAAGACGCTGCGGGGGGGATGGGAGATGAGCAGTTCTTC.

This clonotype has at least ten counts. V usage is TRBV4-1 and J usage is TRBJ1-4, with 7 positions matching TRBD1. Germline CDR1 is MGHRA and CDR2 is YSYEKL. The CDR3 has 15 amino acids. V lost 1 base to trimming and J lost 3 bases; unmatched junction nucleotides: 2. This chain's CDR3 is CASSQAGTANEKLFF. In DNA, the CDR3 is TGCGCCAGCAGCCAAGCTGGGACAGCTAATGAAAAACTGTTTTTT.

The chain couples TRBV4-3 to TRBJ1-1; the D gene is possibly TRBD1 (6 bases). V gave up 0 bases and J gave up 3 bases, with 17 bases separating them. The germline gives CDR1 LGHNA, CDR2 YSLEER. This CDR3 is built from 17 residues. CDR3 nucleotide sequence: TGCGCCAGCAGCCAAGATCTTCGGCAGGGGAGGGACACTGAAGCTTTCTTT. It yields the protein CASSQDLRQGRDTEAFF.

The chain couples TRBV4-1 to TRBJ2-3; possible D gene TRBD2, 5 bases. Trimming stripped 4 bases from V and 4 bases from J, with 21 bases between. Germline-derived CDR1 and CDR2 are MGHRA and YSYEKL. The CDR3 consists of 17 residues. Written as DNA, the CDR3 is TGCGCCAGCAGCCTCCTTACCACTAGTCCTTTTGCAGATACGCAGTATTTT. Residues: CASSLLTTSPFADTQYF.

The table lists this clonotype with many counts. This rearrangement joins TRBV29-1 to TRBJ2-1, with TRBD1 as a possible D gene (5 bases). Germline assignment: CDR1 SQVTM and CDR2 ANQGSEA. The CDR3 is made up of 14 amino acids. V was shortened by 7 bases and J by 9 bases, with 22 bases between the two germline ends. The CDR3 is CSATTGSGKSEQFF. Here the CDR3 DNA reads TGCAGCGCCACGACGGGCTCAGGGAAGAGTGAGCAGTTCTTC.

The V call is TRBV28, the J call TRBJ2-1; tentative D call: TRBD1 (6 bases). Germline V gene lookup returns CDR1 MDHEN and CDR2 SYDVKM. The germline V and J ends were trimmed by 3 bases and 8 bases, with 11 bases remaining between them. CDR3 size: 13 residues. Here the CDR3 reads CASSFLQGYEQFF. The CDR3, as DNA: TGTGCCAGCAGTTTTTTACAGGGTTATGAGCAGTTCTTC.

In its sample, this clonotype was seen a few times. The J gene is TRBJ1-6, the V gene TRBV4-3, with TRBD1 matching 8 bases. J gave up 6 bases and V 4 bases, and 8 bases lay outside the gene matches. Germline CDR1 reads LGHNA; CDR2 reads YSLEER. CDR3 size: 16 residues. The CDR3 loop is CASSRGQAIINSPLHF. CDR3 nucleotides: TGCGCCAGCAGCCGGGGACAGGCCATAATTAATTCACCCCTCCACTTT.

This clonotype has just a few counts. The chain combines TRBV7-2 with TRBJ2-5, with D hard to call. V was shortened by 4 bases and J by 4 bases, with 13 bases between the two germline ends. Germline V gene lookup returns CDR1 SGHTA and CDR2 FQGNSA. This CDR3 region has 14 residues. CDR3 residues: CASSSEWGSETQYF. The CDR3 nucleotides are TGTGCCAGCAGCTCCGAGTGGGGTTCAGAGACCCAGTACTTC.

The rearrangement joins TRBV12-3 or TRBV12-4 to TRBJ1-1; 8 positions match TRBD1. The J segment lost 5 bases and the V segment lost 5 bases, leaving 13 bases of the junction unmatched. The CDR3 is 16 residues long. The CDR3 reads CASSAGQGVGPTEAFF. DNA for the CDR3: TGTGCCAGCAGTGCCGGACAGGGCGTAGGTCCAACTGAAGCTTTCTTT.

The DNA for the CDR3 is TGTGCCAGCAGCTTAGTTCAGGTTGACGGCTACACCTTC. It yields the protein CASSLVQVDGYTF. The chain recombines TRBV7-9 with TRBJ1-2; no clear D. CDR3 length: 13 amino acids. The ends were cut back, 1 base at V and 8 bases at J, with 11 bases in the middle. Germline loops: CDR1 SEHNR, CDR2 FQNEAQ (reference sequence).

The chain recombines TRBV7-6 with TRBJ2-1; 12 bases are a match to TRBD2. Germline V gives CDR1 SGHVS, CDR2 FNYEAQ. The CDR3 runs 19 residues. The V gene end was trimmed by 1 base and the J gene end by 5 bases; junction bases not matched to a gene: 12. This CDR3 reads CASSLEIRPSGGVDNEQFF. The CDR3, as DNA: TGTGCCAGCAGCTTAGAGATCCGCCCTAGCGGGGGGGTCGACAATGAGCAGTTCTTC.

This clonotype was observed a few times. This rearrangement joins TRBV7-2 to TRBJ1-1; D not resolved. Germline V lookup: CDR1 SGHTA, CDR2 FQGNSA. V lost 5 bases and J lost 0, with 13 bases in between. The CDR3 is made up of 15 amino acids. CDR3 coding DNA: TGTGCCAGCAGCCGCCAGTGGACCATGAACACTGAAGCTTTCTTT. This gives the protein CASSRQWTMNTEAFF.

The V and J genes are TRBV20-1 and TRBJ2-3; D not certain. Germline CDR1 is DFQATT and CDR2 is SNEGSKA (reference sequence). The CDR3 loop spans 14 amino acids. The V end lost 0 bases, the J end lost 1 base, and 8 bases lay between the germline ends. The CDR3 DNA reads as TGCAGTGCTAGAGATGGACGGGGCACAGATACGCAGTATTTT. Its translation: CSARDGRGTDTQYF.

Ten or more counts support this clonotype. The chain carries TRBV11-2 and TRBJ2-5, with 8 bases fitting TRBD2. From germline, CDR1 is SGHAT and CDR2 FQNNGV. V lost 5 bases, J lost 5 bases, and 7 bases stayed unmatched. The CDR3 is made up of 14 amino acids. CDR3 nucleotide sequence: TGTGCCAGCAGCCAAATAGCGGGGATGGAGACCCAGTACTTC. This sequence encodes CASSQIAGMETQYF.

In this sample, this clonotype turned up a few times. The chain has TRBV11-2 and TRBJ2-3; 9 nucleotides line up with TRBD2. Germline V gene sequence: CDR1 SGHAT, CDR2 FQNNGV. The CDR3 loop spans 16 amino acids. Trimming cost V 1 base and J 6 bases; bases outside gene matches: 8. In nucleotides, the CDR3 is TGTGCCAGCAGCTTAGCACAGCGGGGGGCCGCGGATACGCAGTATTTT. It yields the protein CASSLAQRGAADTQYF. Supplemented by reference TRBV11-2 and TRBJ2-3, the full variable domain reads EAGVAQSPRYKIIEKRQSVAFWCNPISGHATLYWYQQILGQGPKLLIQFQNNGVVDDSQLPKDRFSAERLKGVDSTLKIQPAKLEDSAVYLCASSLAQRGAADTQYFGPGTRLTVL.

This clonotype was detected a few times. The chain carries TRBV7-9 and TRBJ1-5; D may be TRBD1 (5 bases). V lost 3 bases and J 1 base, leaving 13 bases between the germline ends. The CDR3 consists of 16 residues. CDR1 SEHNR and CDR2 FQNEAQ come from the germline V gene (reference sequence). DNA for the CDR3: TGTGCCAGCAGCTTTGGGGTTCGGGGGAGCAATCAGCCCCAGCATTTT. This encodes CASSFGVRGSNQPQHF.

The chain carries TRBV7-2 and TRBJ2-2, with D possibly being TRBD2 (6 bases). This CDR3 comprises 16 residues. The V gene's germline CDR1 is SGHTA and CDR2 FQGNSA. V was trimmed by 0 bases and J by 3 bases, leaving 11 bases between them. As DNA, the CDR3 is TGTGCCAGCAGCTTAGCCCGGGGGTTCGACACCGGGGAGCTGTTTTTT. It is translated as CASSLARGFDTGELFF. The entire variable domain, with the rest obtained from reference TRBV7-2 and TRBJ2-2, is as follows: GAGVSQSPSNKVTEKGKDVELRCDPISGHTALYWYRQSLGQGLEFLIYFQGNSAPDKSGLPSDRFSAERTGGSVSTLTIQRTQQEDSAVYLCASSLARGFDTGELFFGEGSRLTVL.

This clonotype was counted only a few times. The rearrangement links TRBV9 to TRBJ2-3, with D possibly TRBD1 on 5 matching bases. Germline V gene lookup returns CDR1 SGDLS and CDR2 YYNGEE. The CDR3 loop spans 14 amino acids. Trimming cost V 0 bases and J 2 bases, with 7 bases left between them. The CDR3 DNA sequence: TGTGCCAGCAGCGTAGCCAGGGTCACAGATACGCAGTATTTT. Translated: CASSVARVTDTQYF.

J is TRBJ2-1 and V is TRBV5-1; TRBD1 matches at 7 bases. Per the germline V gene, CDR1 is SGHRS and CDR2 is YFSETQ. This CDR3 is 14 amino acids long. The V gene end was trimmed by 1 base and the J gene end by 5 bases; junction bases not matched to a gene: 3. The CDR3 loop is CASSLQQGNNEQFF. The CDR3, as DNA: TGCGCCAGCAGCTTGCAACAGGGGAACAATGAGCAGTTCTTC.

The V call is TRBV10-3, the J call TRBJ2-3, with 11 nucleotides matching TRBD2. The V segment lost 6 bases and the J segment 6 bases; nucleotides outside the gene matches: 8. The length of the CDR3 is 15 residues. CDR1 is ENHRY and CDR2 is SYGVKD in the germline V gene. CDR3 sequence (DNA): TGTGCCATCAGCGATAGCGGGGGGGTACTCGATACGCAGTATTTT. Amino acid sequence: CAISDSGGVLDTQYF.

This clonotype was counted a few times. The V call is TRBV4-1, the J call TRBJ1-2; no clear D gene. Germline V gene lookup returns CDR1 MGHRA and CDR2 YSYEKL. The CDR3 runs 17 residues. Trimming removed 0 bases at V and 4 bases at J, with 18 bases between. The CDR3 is CASSQDGMPFAGYGYTF. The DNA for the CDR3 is TGCGCCAGCAGCCAAGACGGGATGCCCTTTGCGGGCTATGGCTACACCTTC.

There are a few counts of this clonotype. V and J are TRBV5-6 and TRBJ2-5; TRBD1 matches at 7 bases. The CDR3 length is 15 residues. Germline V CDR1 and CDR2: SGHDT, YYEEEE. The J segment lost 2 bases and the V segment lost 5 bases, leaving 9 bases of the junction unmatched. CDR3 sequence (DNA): TGTGCCAGCAGTCTGAAGGACAGGCGACAAGAGACCCAGTACTTC. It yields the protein CASSLKDRRQETQYF. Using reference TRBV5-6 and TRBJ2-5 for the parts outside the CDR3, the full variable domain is DAGVTQSPTHLIKTRGQQVTLRCSPKSGHDTVSWYQQALGQGPQFIFQYYEEEERQRGNFPDRFSGHQFPNYSSELNVNALLLGDSALYLCASSLKDRRQETQYFGPGTRLLVL.

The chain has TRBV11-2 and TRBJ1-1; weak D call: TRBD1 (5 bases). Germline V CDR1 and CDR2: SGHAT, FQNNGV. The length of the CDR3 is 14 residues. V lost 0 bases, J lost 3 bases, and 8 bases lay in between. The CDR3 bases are TGTGCCAGCAGCTTAGATCGGGGGGACACTGAAGCTTTCTTT. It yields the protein CASSLDRGDTEAFF.

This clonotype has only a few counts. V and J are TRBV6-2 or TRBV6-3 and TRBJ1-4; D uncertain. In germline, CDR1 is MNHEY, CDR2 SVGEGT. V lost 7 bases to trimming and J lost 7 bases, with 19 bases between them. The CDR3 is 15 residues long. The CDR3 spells CASTRSGEDGEKLFF. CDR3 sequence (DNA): TGTGCCAGCACCCGTTCCGGTGAGGATGGTGAAAAACTGTTTTTT.

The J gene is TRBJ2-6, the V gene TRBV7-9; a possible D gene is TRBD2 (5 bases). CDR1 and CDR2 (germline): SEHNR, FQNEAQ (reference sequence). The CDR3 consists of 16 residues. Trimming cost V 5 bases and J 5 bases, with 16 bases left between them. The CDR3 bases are TGTGCCAGCAGCATTAGGACTGCTGCTAGGGCCAACGTCCTGACTTTC. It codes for CASSIRTAARANVLTF.

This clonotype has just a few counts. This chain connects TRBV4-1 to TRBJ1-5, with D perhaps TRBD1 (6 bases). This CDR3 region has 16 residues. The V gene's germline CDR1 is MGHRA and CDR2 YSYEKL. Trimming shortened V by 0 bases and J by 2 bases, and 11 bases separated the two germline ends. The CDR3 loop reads CASSQDSRGGNQPQHF. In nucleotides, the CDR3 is TGCGCCAGCAGCCAAGATTCTAGGGGGGGCAATCAGCCCCAGCATTTT.

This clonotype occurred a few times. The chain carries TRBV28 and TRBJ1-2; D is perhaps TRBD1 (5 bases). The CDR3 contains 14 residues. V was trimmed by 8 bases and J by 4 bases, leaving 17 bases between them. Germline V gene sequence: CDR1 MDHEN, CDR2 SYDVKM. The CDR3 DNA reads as TGTGCCAGCCGCCGGGACGAGGACCGCTATGGCTACACCTTC. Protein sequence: CASRRDEDRYGYTF.